A single sample is the source of the 31 T cell receptor beta chains below, sequenced in a study of cytomegalovirus exposure and HLA in healthy donors. This PCR relied on a set of 60 Vbeta primers and 13 Jbeta primers. This table comes from immunoSEQ multiplex PCR, and its TCRdb copy is limited to in-frame clones, with some not included. This sample's table reports 200,000 to 250,000 clones. Sequences were obtained from PBMCs. The receptor source for this set is a girl aged 2-10 years in good health and CMV-seropositive.

This chain links TRBV6-6 with TRBJ2-7; TRBD2 matches at 8 bases. Germline CDR1 is MNHNY and CDR2 is SVGAGI (reference sequence). The CDR3 has 14 residues. V was pared by 5 bases and J by 3 bases, with 6 bases of the junction left unmatched. The CDR3 spells CASSPGTRRYEQYF. In DNA form, the CDR3 reads TGTGCCAGCAGTCCCGGGACTAGACGCTACGAGCAGTACTTC.

The chain combines TRBV5-1 with TRBJ2-5; 10 bases match TRBD1. The end of the DNA aligns better with TRBJ2-7, so the J call may be wrong. In germline, CDR1 is SGHRS, CDR2 YFSETQ. The CDR3 runs to 16 residues. CDR3 protein: CASSLGGTGAEYEQYF. CDR3 sequence (DNA): TGCGCCAGCAGCCTGGGGGGGACAGGGGCCGAATACGAGCAGTACTTC.

The rearrangement joins TRBV7-2 to TRBJ2-7; no clear D. V dropped 3 bases and J dropped 2 bases, with 11 bases sitting between them. In germline, CDR1 is SGHTA, CDR2 FQGNSA. This CDR3 has 14 residues. The CDR3, as DNA: TGTGCCAGCAGCTTTAACAGTTTCCCCTACGAGCAGTACTTC. Protein product: CASSFNSFPYEQYF.

As regards this clone: A read error may account for a junction end that differs from germline. V is TRBV2 and J is TRBJ1-1; 8 nucleotides align to TRBD1. Looked up from germline, CDR1 is SNHLY and CDR2 is FYNNEI. This CDR3 has 15 residues. CDR3 sequence: CARETSTGVKTEAFF. Written as DNA, the CDR3 is TGTGCCAGGGAAACCTCGACAGGGGTGAAAACTGAAGCTTTCTTT.

The CDR3 DNA sequence: TGTGCCAGCAGTTACTCAGGGGGACATCAGCCCCAGCATTTT. Translated, it gives CASSYSGGHQPQHF. The gene calls are TRBV6-5 and TRBJ1-5; a weak D match, TRBD1 (6 bases). Germline CDR1 MNHEY, CDR2 SVGAGI. This CDR3 spans 14 amino acids. Trimming took off 0 bases at V and 5 bases at J, with 8 bases between the two ends.

This rearrangement joins TRBV6-1 to TRBJ2-7; TRBD1 matches 7 bases. There are 14 residues in the CDR3. V dropped 4 bases and J dropped 0; count of bases not matched to a gene: 3. CDR1 and CDR2 (germline): MNHNS, SASEGT. CDR3 nucleotide sequence: TGTGCCAGCAGTGGATACAGGGGCTCCTACGAGCAGTACTTC. Its translation: CASSGYRGSYEQYF.

The chain joins TRBV5-1 to TRBJ1-5, with D maybe TRBD1 (5 bases). CDR1 and CDR2 from the germline V gene are SGHRS and YFSETQ. V dropped 0 bases and J dropped 6 bases, with 16 bases sitting between them. The CDR3 has 16 residues. CDR3: CASSLGALGASQPQHF. Here the CDR3 DNA reads TGCGCCAGCAGCTTGGGGGCCCTAGGGGCGAGTCAGCCCCAGCATTTT.

For the CDR3, the DNA is TGCGCCAGCAGGTTCGATAGGGGGACCCTCTACGAGCAGTACTTC. It translates to CASRFDRGTLYEQYF. The chain recombines TRBV5-1 with TRBJ2-7, with a tentative D call TRBD1 (6 bases). CDR3 length equals 15 residues. Deletions cut 5 bases from V and 3 bases from J, with 18 bases between. Germline-derived CDR1 and CDR2 are SGHRS and YFSETQ.

The chain employs TRBV19 and TRBJ1-2; no definite D call. From germline, CDR1 is LNHDA and CDR2 SQIVND (reference sequence). This CDR3 is built from 16 residues. V was clipped by 3 bases and J by 2 bases, with 16 bases between them. CDR3 coding DNA: TGTGCCAGTAGTATGTCCGCCCTGGGAGAAAACTATGGCTACACCTTC. Its protein product is CASSMSALGENYGYTF.

The rearrangement joins TRBV5-8 to TRBJ2-1; D is perhaps TRBD2 (5 bases). There are 15 residues in the CDR3. CDR1 SGHTS and CDR2 YDEGEE come from the germline V gene. The V gene lost 2 bases and the J gene lost 5 bases, with 14 bases spanning the gap. The DNA for the CDR3 is TGTGCCAGCAGCTTTCGAGGGAGTAGCCACAATGAGCAGTTCTTC. Amino acid sequence: CASSFRGSSHNEQFF. The full variable domain, in which reference TRBV5-8 and TRBJ2-1 provide the parts outside the CDR3, is EAGVTQSPTHLIKTRGQQATLRCSPISGHTSVYWYQQALGLGLQFLLWYDEGEERNRGNFPPRFSGRQFPNYSSELNVNALELEDSALYLCASSFRGSSHNEQFFGPGTRLTVL.

The chain combines TRBV7-3 with TRBJ2-1; D is possibly TRBD2 (5 bases). The V and J ends lost 5 bases and 8 bases respectively, with 22 bases between them. From germline, CDR1 is SGHTA and CDR2 FQGTGA. This CDR3 comprises 16 residues. The CDR3 loop is CASSQTSGALSDEQFF. The CDR3 region has the DNA TGTGCCAGCAGCCAAACAAGCGGCGCCCTATCGGATGAGCAGTTCTTC.

V is TRBV10-2 and J is TRBJ2-5; TRBD2 aligns across 11 bases. CDR3 length: 16 amino acids. J lost 0 bases, V lost 0 bases, and 0 bases had no gene match. Per the germline V gene, CDR1 is WSHSY and CDR2 is SAAADI. The CDR3 spells CASSESLAGDQETQYF. DNA for the CDR3: TGCGCCAGCAGTGAGTCACTAGCGGGAGACCAAGAGACCCAGTACTTC.

CDR3 bases: TGCGCCAGCAGCTCTGGCTGGCTAGCGGGGGGAAACACCGGGGAGCTGTTTTTT. This sequence encodes CASSSGWLAGGNTGELFF. The rearrangement joins TRBV5-1 to TRBJ2-2; 11 positions agree with TRBD2. The CDR3 sequence is 18 residues long. Unmatched junction bases numbered 9, after V lost 3 bases and J lost 2 bases. Germline lookup yields CDR1 SGHRS and CDR2 YFSETQ.

The chain couples TRBV9 to TRBJ2-2; D might be TRBD2 (5 bases). Germline V lookup: CDR1 SGDLS, CDR2 YYNGEE. The CDR3 length is 16 residues. V lost 0 bases, J lost 0 bases, and 9 bases lay in between. The chain's CDR3 is CASSVGGSTNTGELFF. The CDR3 DNA reads as TGTGCCAGCAGCGTAGGCGGGTCGACGAACACCGGGGAGCTGTTTTTT.

This chain links TRBV5-8 with TRBJ1-3, with 7 bases lining up with TRBD1. This CDR3 contains 15 residues. Germline trimming cut 0 bases from V and 4 bases from J; bases unmatched to any gene: 4. Germline V gene data show CDR1 as SGHTS and CDR2 as YDEGEE. As DNA, the CDR3 is TGTGCCAGCAGCTTGGGGACAGGTGCAGGAAACACCATATATTTT. Residues: CASSLGTGAGNTIYF.

The chain uses TRBV2 and TRBJ2-7; TRBD1 might be the D (5 bases). Deletions cut 7 bases from V and 2 bases from J, with 12 bases between. The CDR3 spans 13 residues. Germline CDR1 and CDR2: SNHLY and FYNNEI. CDR3 region: CASIADRTYEQYF. As DNA, the CDR3 is TGTGCCAGCATTGCAGACAGAACCTACGAGCAGTACTTC.

The chain joins TRBV11-2 to TRBJ2-7; 7 bases line up with TRBD1. Germline V lookup: CDR1 SGHAT, CDR2 FQNNGV. This CDR3 has 15 amino acids. Losses at the gene ends were 1 base for V and 2 bases for J; bases not matched to a gene: 5. For the CDR3, the DNA is TGTGCCAGCAGCTTAGGACAGGGTATCCCCTACGAGCAGTACTTC. Translating it yields CASSLGQGIPYEQYF.

The rearrangement joins TRBV11-2 to TRBJ2-7; 12 bases agree with TRBD2. Germline V CDR1 and CDR2: SGHAT, FQNNGV. After removal of 3 bases from V and 0 bases from J, the junction contained 12 bases not matched to a gene. The CDR3 is 19 residues long. The CDR3 spells CASSFTPGLAGPSSYEQYF. CDR3 DNA: TGTGCCAGCAGCTTTACTCCGGGACTAGCGGGCCCCAGCTCCTACGAGCAGTACTTC.

This sequence joins TRBV5-1 and TRBJ2-2, with D perhaps TRBD1 (6 bases). CDR3 length equals 15 residues. V lost 2 bases to trimming and J lost 0 bases, with 8 bases between them. Germline CDR1 and CDR2: SGHRS and YFSETQ. CDR3 protein: CASSFAGANTGELFF. The CDR3 DNA sequence: TGCGCCAGCAGCTTTGCAGGGGCGAACACCGGGGAGCTGTTTTTT.

The chain has TRBV7-2 and TRBJ2-2; 8 nucleotides line up with TRBD2. The CDR3 contains 16 residues. Germline loops: CDR1 SGHTA, CDR2 FQGNSA. The V gene end was trimmed by 1 base and the J gene end by 4 bases; junction bases not matched to a gene: 5. CDR3 bases: TGTGCCAGCAGCTTAGTTGCGGGAGGTGGCACCGGGGAGCTGTTTTTT. This codes for CASSLVAGGGTGELFF.

The chain has TRBV5-4 and TRBJ1-2, with D uncertain. V dropped 1 base and J dropped 2 bases, with 12 bases sitting between them. The CDR3 contains 15 residues. Germline lookup yields CDR1 SGHNT and CDR2 YYREEE (reference sequence). The CDR3 DNA is TGTGCCAGCAGCTTGATTGGAAGCGCCAACTATGGCTACACCTTC. This gives the protein CASSLIGSANYGYTF. Variable domain in full (rest from reference TRBV5-4 and TRBJ1-2): ETGVTQSPTHLIKTRGQQVTLRCSSQSGHNTVSWYQQALGQGPQFIFQYYREEENGRGNFPPRFSGLQFPNYSSELNVNALELDDSALYLCASSLIGSANYGYTFGSGTRLTVV.

V gene TRBV10-2 combines with J gene TRBJ2-3, with 9 bases lining up with TRBD2. Germline assignment: CDR1 WSHSY and CDR2 SAAADI. The CDR3 is 18 residues long. J gave up 8 bases and V 6 bases, and 21 bases lay outside the gene matches. As DNA, the CDR3 is TGCGCCAGCAGGGGCGGGAGGGCCGAGACTGGGTATTGGGGTACGCAGTATTTT. Translated, it gives CASRGGRAETGYWGTQYF.

The rearrangement uses TRBV28 and TRBJ2-1; 10 bases align to TRBD2. The CDR3 totals 13 residues. The germline V gene encodes CDR1 MDHEN and CDR2 SYDVKM. Trimming at V came to 5 bases and at J to 16 bases, leaving 11 bases not matched to a gene. The CDR3 DNA follows: TGTGCCAGCAGTCGGCCCCTAGCGGGAGTCCGTTTCTTC. Protein sequence: CASSRPLAGVRFF. Full variable domain (remainder filled in from reference TRBV28 and TRBJ2-1): DVKVTQSSRYLVKRTGEKVFLECVQDMDHENMFWYRQDPGLGLRLIYFSYDVKMKEKGDIPEGYSVSREKKERFSLILESASTNQTSMYLCASSRPLAGVRFFGPGTRLTVL.

This chain connects TRBV4-2 to TRBJ2-5; D possibly corresponds to TRBD1 (5 bases). V lost 0 bases and J lost 4, with 15 bases in between. Germline assignment: CDR1 LGHNA and CDR2 YNFKEQ. There are 16 residues in the CDR3. CDR3: CASSQEQAPGAETQYF. CDR3 coding DNA: TGTGCCAGCAGCCAAGAACAGGCCCCTGGGGCAGAGACCCAGTACTTC.

The chain is built from TRBV28 and TRBJ1-4; 9 nucleotides align to TRBD1. CDR3 size: 15 residues. Germline assignment: CDR1 MDHEN and CDR2 SYDVKM. V lost 6 bases, J lost 8 bases, and 10 bases stayed unmatched. The CDR3 protein is CASRSQGAEDEKLFF. The CDR3, as DNA: TGTGCCAGCAGATCACAGGGGGCGGAGGACGAAAAACTGTTTTTT.

This sequence joins TRBV6-1 and TRBJ2-1, with 15 bases identical to TRBD2. Germline V lookup: CDR1 MNHNS, CDR2 SASEGT. V was clipped by 5 bases and J by 7 bases; unmatched bases: 3. CDR3 length: 15 amino acids. CDR3 in amino acids: CASSRGTSGRNEQFF. The DNA for the CDR3 is TGTGCCAGCAGTCGAGGGACTAGCGGGAGGAATGAGCAGTTCTTC.

The chain uses TRBV9 and TRBJ2-5; 7 nucleotides agree with TRBD1. Losses at the gene ends were 5 bases for V and 2 bases for J; bases not matched to a gene: 6. CDR3 length: 14 residues. Per the germline V gene, CDR1 is SGDLS and CDR2 is YYNGEE. The chain's CDR3 is CASSLGQLQETQYF. CDR3 sequence (DNA): TGTGCCAGCAGTTTGGGACAGTTACAAGAGACCCAGTACTTC.

As regards this clone: The germline gene is not matched at one end of the junction; a read error may be the cause. The rearrangement links TRBV2 to TRBJ2-3; 7 nucleotides line up with TRBD1. The CDR3 totals 14 residues. Germline V gene sequence: CDR1 SNHLY, CDR2 FYNNEI. CDR3 sequence reads: CTSSEDRVGDTQYF. For the CDR3, the DNA is TGTACCAGCAGTGAAGACAGGGTAGGAGATACGCAGTATTTT.

The rearrangement joins TRBV5-1 to TRBJ2-1; TRBD2 matches at 9 bases. The germline V gene has CDR1 SGHRS and CDR2 YFSETQ. V lost 5 bases to trimming and J lost 9 bases; unmatched junction nucleotides: 3. This CDR3 has 12 residues. The CDR3 DNA follows: TGCGCCAGCAGGCGGGAGGGAGCTGAGCAGTTCTTC. Translated: CASRREGAEQFF.

The V and J genes are TRBV10-2 and TRBJ1-2, with D possibly TRBD1 on 6 matching bases. Trimming left V 8 bases short and J 2 bases short, with 12 bases between. CDR1 is WSHSY, CDR2 SAAADI, per germline. The CDR3 has 13 residues. The CDR3 nucleotides are TGCGCCAGCGGACAGCCGAACAACTATGGCTACACCTTC. This translates into CASGQPNNYGYTF.

V is TRBV7-3 and J is TRBJ2-1, with 7 bases lining up with TRBD2. The CDR3 covers 13 residues. The V gene end was trimmed by 2 bases and the J gene end by 9 bases; junction bases not matched to a gene: 4. Germline V gene lookup returns CDR1 SGHTA and CDR2 FQGTGA. In DNA, the CDR3 is TGTGCCAGCAGCTTAGGAGGGAGGGTTGAGCAGTTCTTC. Translation gives CASSLGGRVEQFF.